The 24 T cell receptor beta chains in this list originate from one sample, sequenced in a study of cytomegalovirus exposure and HLA in healthy donors (dated by TCRdb to about 2017). The method was the immunoSEQ multiplex PCR assay. For the multiplex PCR, a mixture combining 60 forward primers for TCR Vbeta segments and 13 reverse primers for TCR Jbeta segments was used. The table comes from immuneACCESS by way of TCRdb, which keeps in-frame sequences with V and J called. Part of the clones is missing from these tables; in studies checked, under half for an unresolved V gene and the rest for unknown reasons. This sample's table contains approximately 140,000 clones. Approximately 2.4% of the sample is taken by the ten largest. Input material: PBMCs. These TCRs come from a man in his forties or fifties in good health and CMV-seronegative.

Comment on this clone: One end of the junction does not line up with germline, which may come from a read error. The rearrangement joins TRBV25-1 to TRBJ2-7; D unresolved. Looked up from germline, CDR1 is MGHDK and CDR2 is SYGVNS. This CDR3 region has 12 residues. Here the CDR3 reads CASTSYAYEQYF. The CDR3 DNA reads as TGTGCCAGCACCTCTTACGCCTACGAACAGTACTTC.

V usage is TRBV9 and J usage is TRBJ1-1, with a possible D match to TRBD1 (5 bases). CDR1 SGDLS and CDR2 YYNGEE come from the germline V gene. This CDR3 region has 13 residues. V was cut by 4 bases and J by 10 bases, with 17 bases left in between. CDR3 residues: CASSPGGRAGAFF. The CDR3 DNA is TGTGCCAGCAGCCCCGGTGGCAGGGCTGGAGCTTTCTTT.

The chain has TRBV7-9 and TRBJ1-3, with D possibly TRBD1 on 5 matching bases. Germline CDR1 reads SEHNR; CDR2 reads FQNEAQ (reference sequence). This CDR3 comprises 15 residues. V was cut by 6 bases and J by 2 bases, with 14 bases left in between. The CDR3 nucleotides read TGTGCCAGCAGGGAACCCGGGACTGCTGGAAACACCATATATTTT. It translates to CASREPGTAGNTIYF.

The V gene is TRBV30, the J gene TRBJ2-6; 11 nucleotides align to TRBD2. The CDR3 length is 19 residues. The germline V gene encodes CDR1 GTSNPN and CDR2 SVGIG (reference sequence). The CDR3 loop reads CAFEGVTSGESSGANVLTF. Written as DNA, the CDR3 is TGTGCTTTTGAAGGGGTGACTAGCGGGGAGAGCTCTGGGGCCAACGTCCTGACTTTC.

This sequence joins TRBV6-5 and TRBJ2-7; D is perhaps TRBD1 (8 bases). V shed 8 bases and J shed 2 bases, with 19 bases lying between them. Germline CDR1 and CDR2: MNHEY and SVGAGI. This CDR3 is built from 15 residues. The CDR3 loop reads CASGLQGGSAYEQYF. CDR3 bases: TGTGCCAGCGGGTTACAGGGGGGGAGCGCCTACGAGCAGTACTTC.

The rearrangement joins TRBV11-1 to TRBJ2-7; D ambiguous. Trimming took off 5 bases at V and 0 bases at J, with 5 bases between the two ends. This CDR3 has 12 amino acids. Germline CDR1 and CDR2: SGHAT and FQDESV (reference sequence). CDR3 DNA sequence: TGTGCCAGCAGCCCAAACTCCTACGAGCAGTACTTC. It yields the protein CASSPNSYEQYF.

The gene calls are TRBV10-3 and TRBJ1-2; D might be TRBD1 (5 bases). The CDR3 extends over 14 amino acids. The V gene's germline CDR1 is ENHRY and CDR2 SYGVKD. The ends were cut back, 4 bases at V and 1 base at J, with 10 bases in the middle. CDR3 in amino acids: CAISGSQGNYGYTF. As DNA, the CDR3 is TGTGCCATCAGTGGCTCCCAGGGTAACTATGGCTACACCTTC.

The chain employs TRBV4-3 and TRBJ1-2, with D tentatively TRBD1 (6 bases). There are 14 residues in the CDR3. Germline V gene data show CDR1 as LGHNA and CDR2 as YSLEER. Between the trimmed V and J ends, which lost 0 bases and 6 bases, there was a span of 11 bases. This CDR3 is CASSQENTGHGYTF. DNA of the CDR3: TGCGCCAGCAGCCAAGAGAACACAGGGCATGGCTACACCTTC.

The chain is built from TRBV7-2 and TRBJ2-4, with a tentative D call TRBD2 (5 bases). The CDR3 totals 12 residues. The V and J ends lost 3 bases and 9 bases respectively, with 9 bases between them. Germline V gene data show CDR1 as SGHTA and CDR2 as FQGNSA. CDR3 DNA sequence: TGTGCCAGCAGCTTGGAGGTTGGCATTCAGTACTTC. The encoded protein is CASSLEVGIQYF.

V usage is TRBV5-1 and J usage is TRBJ2-3, with 12 bases matching TRBD2. The CDR3 is 17 amino acids. Germline CDR1 and CDR2: SGHRS and YFSETQ. The junction had 8 bases not matched to a gene; V was cut back by 4 bases and J by 2 bases. CDR3 DNA: TGCGCCAGCAGCCCAAGACTAGCGGGGGACCTCACAGATACGCAGTATTTT. Its protein product is CASSPRLAGDLTDTQYF.

The gene calls are TRBV1 and TRBJ2-7; the table's TRBD1 call for D was not verified on the DNA. TRBV1 corresponds to a pseudogene. The CDR3 has 18 amino acids. The DNA of the CDR3 is TGCACCAGCAGCCAAGATCTCCGGGGACAGGGGGTGAAAGACGAGCAGTACTTC. It encodes CTSSQDLRGQGVKDEQYF.

The chain carries TRBV10-3 and TRBJ1-3; TRBD1 might be the D (6 bases). CDR3 length: 13 residues. V shed 3 bases and J shed 14 bases, with 17 bases lying between them. Germline V gene lookup returns CDR1 ENHRY and CDR2 SYGVKD. The CDR3 here is CAISDYGQSTLYF. The CDR3 DNA sequence: TGTGCCATCAGTGACTACGGACAGTCAACCCTATATTTT.

The V and J genes are TRBV14 and TRBJ1-2; D unresolved. CDR1 SGHDN and CDR2 FVKESK come from the germline V gene. This CDR3 contains 16 residues. Trimming took 2 bases from V and 8 from J, leaving 21 bases between them. Here the CDR3 reads CASSQSEPGIFRGYTF. The CDR3 nucleotides read TGTGCCAGCAGCCAAAGTGAGCCGGGAATTTTCCGAGGCTACACCTTC.

This sequence joins TRBV5-4 and TRBJ2-3; 7 bases line up with TRBD1. V shed 3 bases, J shed 2 bases, and the junction held 6 bases outside the gene matches. CDR1 is SGHNT and CDR2 is YYREEE in the germline V gene (reference sequence). The CDR3 sequence is 15 residues long. The CDR3 sequence is CASSSWDSNTDTQYF. The CDR3 nucleotides read TGTGCCAGCAGCTCTTGGGACAGTAACACAGATACGCAGTATTTT.

The chain links TRBV4-1 to TRBJ1-1, with a tentative D call TRBD1 (5 bases). The CDR3 runs to 13 residues. V shed 1 base and J shed 11 bases, with 14 bases lying between them. Germline assignment: CDR1 MGHRA and CDR2 YSYEKL. CDR3 coding DNA: TGCGCCAGCAGCCAAGTGGGGACTGAGAGGGCTTTCTTT. Translating gives CASSQVGTERAFF.

Considering frequency, this clone is medium-sized (0.01 to 0.1%). The J gene is TRBJ1-4, the V gene TRBV11-2; D might be TRBD1 (5 bases). V was shortened by 3 bases and J by 2 bases, with 16 bases between the two germline ends. The CDR3 is 17 amino acids. Germline loops: CDR1 SGHAT, CDR2 FQNNGV. The chain's CDR3 is CASSFASGTMTNEKLFF. The DNA for the CDR3 is TGTGCCAGCAGCTTTGCATCCGGGACTATGACTAATGAAAAACTGTTTTTT.

The V gene is TRBV29-1, the J gene TRBJ2-7, with 7 bases lining up with TRBD1. J was trimmed by 2 bases and V by 4 bases; bases with no gene match: 2. CDR1 is SQVTM and CDR2 is ANQGSEA in the germline V gene. This CDR3 is built from 12 residues. The DNA of the CDR3 is TGCAGCGTTGTCGACAGGGCCTACGAGCAGTACTTC. It codes for CSVVDRAYEQYF.

The chain combines TRBV2 with TRBJ2-1, with D possibly matching TRBD1 (6 bases). The CDR3 has 14 amino acids. V was trimmed by 7 bases and J by 3 bases, leaving 13 bases between them. Germline CDR1 is SNHLY and CDR2 is FYNNEI. In DNA form, the CDR3 reads TGTGCCAGCAAGGGGGAGAGATACTACAATGAGCAGTTCTTC. Translation gives CASKGERYYNEQFF. The variable domain in full, completed from reference TRBV2 and TRBJ2-1, reads EPEVTQTPSHQVTQMGQEVILRCVPISNHLYFYWYRQILGQKVEFLVSFYNNEISEKSEIFDDQFSVERPDGSNFTLKIRSTKLEDSAMYFCASKGERYYNEQFFGPGTRLTVL.

This chain joins TRBV7-8 and TRBJ2-2; the D gene is possibly TRBD1 (6 bases). The CDR3 runs to 18 residues. The germline V gene encodes CDR1 SGHVS and CDR2 FQNEAQ. Trimming took 5 bases from V and 0 from J, leaving 19 bases between them. CDR3 residues: CASSPYRVAGANTGELFF. As DNA, the CDR3 is TGTGCCAGCAGCCCATATAGGGTCGCAGGGGCGAACACCGGGGAGCTGTTTTTT.

J is TRBJ2-2 and V is TRBV5-6; D may be TRBD1 (6 bases). The CDR3 loop spans 16 amino acids. The germline V gene has CDR1 SGHDT and CDR2 YYEEEE. V lost 0 bases and J 2 bases, leaving 11 bases between the germline ends. CDR3 nucleotides: TGTGCCAGCAGCTTGGAGGGGGTCACCAACACCGGGGAGCTGTTTTTT. This translates into CASSLEGVTNTGELFF.

The J gene is TRBJ2-1, the V gene TRBV15, with 10 bases fitting TRBD1. CDR1 and CDR2 from the germline V gene are LNHNV and YYDKDF (reference sequence). CDR3 size: 15 residues. V shed 4 bases, J shed 3 bases, and the junction held 3 bases outside the gene matches. In nucleotides, the CDR3 is TGTGCCACCAGCATTCGGACAGGGGGCTACAATGAGCAGTTCTTC. Encoded protein: CATSIRTGGYNEQFF.

This chain uses TRBV5-3 with TRBJ2-6, with D unclear. TRBV5-3 falls under the ORF class, with uncertain function. Deletions cut 2 bases from V and 0 bases from J, with 6 bases between. The CDR3 extends over 15 amino acids. The CDR3 region has the DNA TGTGCCAGAAGCTTCGGTGGCTCTGGGGCCAACGTCCTGACTTTC. Residues: CARSFGGSGANVLTF.

The V and J genes are TRBV19 and TRBJ2-3; 7 bases line up with TRBD2. V dropped 10 bases and J dropped 2; count of bases not matched to a gene: 9. The CDR3 runs 14 residues. Germline assignment: CDR1 LNHDA and CDR2 SQIVND (reference sequence). CDR3 nucleotides: TGTGCCACCTCTCCGGGGGGTTTCACAGATACGCAGTATTTT. Translating gives CATSPGGFTDTQYF.

The CDR3 nucleotides read TGTGCCAGCAGCTTAGTCCCACTCCAGGGGGACACTGAAGCTTTCTTT. This sequence encodes CASSLVPLQGDTEAFF. V gene TRBV7-2 combines with J gene TRBJ1-1; TRBD1 agrees at 7 bases. Germline CDR1 and CDR2: SGHTA and FQGNSA. Losses at the gene ends were 1 base for V and 3 bases for J; bases not matched to a gene: 8. CDR3 size: 16 residues.